Listed below are T cell receptor beta chains from one sample, sequenced in a study of blood T cells in healthy people across ages. One entry per CDR3 protein results from TCRdb running MiXCR on the 5' RACE reads. This sample has about 1.8 million distinct CDR3 sequences; less than 50% occur once, and the top ten carry 2.1%. Sequencing was carried out using blood. Receptors were obtained from a woman aged 40 to 50 in good health. Each CDR3 is given with its conserved first and last residue. A D gene is named only where the DNA matches it firmly. For some rows the clone size is stated as once, few or many, or as a class when expanded; others skip it.

cdr3_nt: TGTGCCAGCAGCTTAATAGGGGAATCTCAATACGAGCAGTACTTC
cdr3_aa: CASSLIGESQYEQYF
j_call: TRBJ2-7
v_call: TRBV5-6
clone_size: NA
d_call: NA

cdr3_nt: TGTGCCAGCGACTTAGGACAGGCCCTTGCCGAGCAGTACTTC
cdr3_aa: CASDLGQALAEQYF
j_call: TRBJ2-7
v_call: TRBV7-9
clone_size: few
d_call: TRBD1

cdr3_nt: TGCGCCAGCAGCCAAGATGTTGGAACAGGGTCGGATACGCAGTATTTT
cdr3_aa: CASSQDVGTGSDTQYF
j_call: TRBJ2-3
v_call: TRBV4-3
clone_size: NA
d_call: NA

cdr3_nt: TGTGCCATCAGTGAGTCATCGGTGAATTACAATGAGCAGTTCTTC
cdr3_aa: CAISESSVNYNEQFF
j_call: TRBJ2-1
v_call: TRBV10-3
clone_size: few
d_call: NA

cdr3_nt: TGTGCCAGCACACCTGGGACTAGCGGGGAGAAAAAGACCCAGTACTTC
cdr3_aa: CASTPGTSGEKKTQYF
j_call: TRBJ2-5
v_call: TRBV28
clone_size: NA
d_call: TRBD2

cdr3_nt: TGTGCCAGCAGCTTAGACCAACTAGTTTTGACCCAGTACTTC
cdr3_aa: CASSLDQLVLTQYF
j_call: TRBJ2-5
v_call: TRBV7-2
clone_size: few
d_call: NA

cdr3_nt: TGTGCCAGCAGCCAGTCTCGGGAGGGTGAAAAACTGTTTTTT
cdr3_aa: CASSQSREGEKLFF
j_call: TRBJ1-4
v_call: TRBV4-2
clone_size: NA
d_call: NA

cdr3_nt: TGTGCCGGCCGCCCCCCGGGGACAGGGAATAATTCACCCCTCCACTTT
cdr3_aa: CAGRPPGTGNNSPLHF
j_call: TRBJ1-6
v_call: TRBV28
clone_size: NA
d_call: TRBD1

cdr3_nt: TGTGCCAGCAGCCCCCACGGGCCAGCCGACTTCTGGGCTAGCGAGGCTCCGAGCTCCTACGAGCAGTACTTC
cdr3_aa: CASSPHGPADFWASEAPSSYEQYF
j_call: TRBJ2-7
v_call: TRBV11-2
clone_size: NA
d_call: NA

cdr3_nt: TGTGCCAGCAGCACGACTAGCGGGGGGCAGGAGGAGCAGTTCTTC
cdr3_aa: CASSTTSGGQEEQFF
j_call: TRBJ2-1
v_call: TRBV9
clone_size: NA
d_call: TRBD2

cdr3_nt: TGCAGTGCTAGAGCGTCGGCTACGCAGTATTTT
cdr3_aa: CSARASATQYF
j_call: TRBJ2-3
v_call: TRBV20-1
clone_size: few
d_call: NA

cdr3_nt: TGTGCCAGCAGCGTAGATGGCATGGGGAATTCACCCCTCCACTTT
cdr3_aa: CASSVDGMGNSPLHF
j_call: TRBJ1-6
v_call: TRBV9
clone_size: NA
d_call: NA

cdr3_nt: TGTGCCAGCAGCAGTACCTCCTACGAGCAGTACTTC
cdr3_aa: CASSSTSYEQYF
j_call: TRBJ2-7
v_call: TRBV7-2
clone_size: many
d_call: NA

cdr3_nt: TGTGCCAGCAGCAGGACAGGGTGGTCTTATGGCTACACCTTC
cdr3_aa: CASSRTGWSYGYTF
j_call: TRBJ1-2
v_call: TRBV5-4
clone_size: NA
d_call: TRBD1

cdr3_nt: TGTGCCAGCAGCGCCTTTGGTTCGGGCGGGGGGCGGGCAGATACGCAGTATTTT
cdr3_aa: CASSAFGSGGGRADTQYF
j_call: TRBJ2-3
v_call: TRBV9
clone_size: NA
d_call: TRBD2

cdr3_nt: TGTGCCAGCAGTTTCGGACGGACAGGGAACCTCTATGGCTACACCTTC
cdr3_aa: CASSFGRTGNLYGYTF
j_call: TRBJ1-2
v_call: TRBV27
clone_size: NA
d_call: TRBD1

cdr3_nt: TGTGCCAGAGAGTTACAGGGATCCGACACAGATACGCAGTATTTT
cdr3_aa: CARELQGSDTDTQYF
j_call: TRBJ2-3
v_call: TRBV6-6
clone_size: NA
d_call: NA

cdr3_nt: TGTGCCAGCAGTAAGGGCACCCTAACCCAGTACTTC
cdr3_aa: CASSKGTLTQYF
j_call: TRBJ2-7
v_call: TRBV6-5
clone_size: few
d_call: NA

cdr3_nt: TGTGCCAGCAGCTTAGTCTCCTACAGCACAGATACGCAGTATTTT
cdr3_aa: CASSLVSYSTDTQYF
j_call: TRBJ2-3
v_call: TRBV7-2
clone_size: once
d_call: NA

cdr3_nt: TGTGCCAGCAGCTCCCCCGGGACTAGCGGGGGGGCGGGTGAGCAGTTCTTC
cdr3_aa: CASSSPGTSGGAGEQFF
j_call: TRBJ2-1
v_call: TRBV7-2
clone_size: NA
d_call: TRBD2

cdr3_nt: TGTGCCGTCAGTGAGTCCGACAGGTTCTCCTACGAGCAGTACTTC
cdr3_aa: CAVSESDRFSYEQYF
j_call: TRBJ2-7
v_call: TRBV10-3
clone_size: NA
d_call: NA

cdr3_nt: TGTGCCAGCAGCTTGGCAGGGCCAGGTGAGCAGTTCTTC
cdr3_aa: CASSLAGPGEQFF
j_call: TRBJ2-1
v_call: TRBV5-6
clone_size: NA
d_call: NA

cdr3_nt: TGCAGTGCCATATATCCAATCAACAATGAGCAGTTCTTC
cdr3_aa: CSAIYPINNEQFF
j_call: TRBJ2-1
v_call: TRBV20-1
clone_size: few
d_call: NA

cdr3_nt: TGTGCCAGCAGCTTTCCCGGGACAGGGATCTACGAGCAGTACTTC
cdr3_aa: CASSFPGTGIYEQYF
j_call: TRBJ2-7
v_call: TRBV7-9
clone_size: once
d_call: TRBD1

cdr3_nt: TGCGCCAGCAGCTTCGGGGGGGATTCTTATGATACGCAGTATTTT
cdr3_aa: CASSFGGDSYDTQYF
j_call: TRBJ2-3
v_call: TRBV5-1
clone_size: few
d_call: TRBD2

cdr3_nt: TGCAGTGCTAGTCGGGCTAGCGGGACCTACGAGCAGTACTTC
cdr3_aa: CSASRASGTYEQYF
j_call: TRBJ2-7
v_call: TRBV20-1
clone_size: few
d_call: TRBD2

cdr3_nt: TGTGCCAGCAGGGGGACAGCATACGGAAATGAGCAGTTCTTC
cdr3_aa: CASRGTAYGNEQFF
j_call: TRBJ2-1
v_call: TRBV28
clone_size: NA
d_call: TRBD1

cdr3_nt: TGTGCCAGCACCATAGGGGACAGGGGCGACGAGCAGTACTTC
cdr3_aa: CASTIGDRGDEQYF
j_call: TRBJ2-7
v_call: TRBV28
clone_size: NA
d_call: TRBD1

cdr3_nt: TGTGCCAGCAGCCAAGTCGCAGCTACCTCCTACGAGCAGTACTTC
cdr3_aa: CASSQVAATSYEQYF
j_call: TRBJ2-7
v_call: TRBV4-2
clone_size: few
d_call: NA

cdr3_nt: TGTGCCAGCAGCAAAGTAACAGGGAGTGGTAGGAACACTGAAGCTTTCTTT
cdr3_aa: CASSKVTGSGRNTEAFF
j_call: TRBJ1-1
v_call: TRBV21-1
clone_size: NA
d_call: NA

cdr3_nt: TGCAGTGCTAGAGATAAGGAGCTCCTCCGGGACAGGGGGTTCCATAATTCACCCCTCCACTTT
cdr3_aa: CSARDKELLRDRGFHNSPLHF
j_call: TRBJ1-6
v_call: TRBV20-1
clone_size: NA
d_call: TRBD1

cdr3_nt: TGCGCCAGCAGCCAAGATGACATTGGCGAGCAGTACTTC
cdr3_aa: CASSQDDIGEQYF
j_call: TRBJ2-7
v_call: TRBV4-3
clone_size: NA
d_call: NA

cdr3_nt: TGTGCCAGCAGCGCCTACTTAGGTACCGCAGATACGCAGTATTTT
cdr3_aa: CASSAYLGTADTQYF
j_call: TRBJ2-3
v_call: TRBV13
clone_size: NA
d_call: NA

cdr3_nt: TGCAGTGCTCCGACACCGGGGGGCAATCAGCCCCAGCATTTT
cdr3_aa: CSAPTPGGNQPQHF
j_call: TRBJ1-5
v_call: TRBV20-1
clone_size: NA
d_call: NA

cdr3_nt: TGTGCCAGCAGCTTAGCCGGGACTAGCCATCAAGAGACCCAGTACTTC
cdr3_aa: CASSLAGTSHQETQYF
j_call: TRBJ2-5
v_call: TRBV11-1
clone_size: NA
d_call: TRBD2

cdr3_nt: TGTGCCAGCAGTTGGGTAGAGGGGACAGATACGCAGTATTTT
cdr3_aa: CASSWVEGTDTQYF
j_call: TRBJ2-3
v_call: TRBV6-6
clone_size: NA
d_call: NA

cdr3_nt: TGTGCCAGCAGCCAAGAACCCGGCCACGAGTACTTC
cdr3_aa: CASSQEPGHEYF
j_call: TRBJ2-4
v_call: TRBV3-1
clone_size: few
d_call: NA

cdr3_nt: TGTGCCAGCAGCTTAGTGGCTCACTTCGGGAACAATGAGCAGTTCTTC
cdr3_aa: CASSLVAHFGNNEQFF
j_call: TRBJ2-1
v_call: TRBV7-9
clone_size: NA
d_call: NA

cdr3_nt: TGCGCCAGCAGTGAGTCGCTGGGGGATGGGACTGAAGCTTTCTTT
cdr3_aa: CASSESLGDGTEAFF
j_call: TRBJ1-1
v_call: TRBV10-2
clone_size: NA
d_call: NA

cdr3_nt: TGTGCCAGCAGCCCTCTAGCGGGGGCCCTCTCCTACGAGCAGTACTTC
cdr3_aa: CASSPLAGALSYEQYF
j_call: TRBJ2-7
v_call: TRBV4-2
clone_size: NA
d_call: TRBD2